There are many counts of the clone carrying this TCR beta chain. Its specificity is unknown. Germline loops: CDR1 GTSNPN, CDR2 SVGIG (reference sequence). Trimming left V 0 bases short and J 8 bases short, with 7 bases between. The CDR3 sequence is 12 residues long. TCRdb independently ran MiXCR on the RT-PCR reads; one entry per CDR3 protein. This sample has 610,000 or so distinct CDR3 sequences, with 14% found just once. This sample is drawn from a study of response to subunit inactivated influenza vaccine. Study-wide results and caveats: Authors suggested seasonal influenza vaccinations each recruit few new T cells.

This TCR derives from a man aged 50 to 59 who received an inactivated influenza vaccine. The rearrangement uses TRBV30 and TRBJ1-4; D gene uncertain. Sample: PBMCs from blood, taken 11 to 12 days after vaccination. The CDR3 DNA reads TGTGCCTGGAGTGTACTGGGGGAAAAACTGTTTTTT. Translated, it gives CAWSVLGEKLFF.